The 27 T cell receptor beta chains below all came from one sample that was sequenced in a study of cytomegalovirus exposure and HLA in healthy donors. Profiled with immunoSEQ multiplex PCR; TCRdb holds only in-frame clones, not every one. The sample carries some 60,000 clones, around 96% recorded once. Sequences were obtained from PBMCs. These receptors originate from a young man in good health and CMV-seronegative.

The V and J genes are TRBV9 and TRBJ2-7, with D possibly being TRBD2 (5 bases). Germline assignment: CDR1 SGDLS and CDR2 YYNGEE. Trimming removed 4 bases from V and 2 bases from J, with 16 bases in between. The CDR3 extends over 15 amino acids. The CDR3 DNA follows: TGTGCCAGCAGCCCGGGGATTGGAGGAGCCTACGAGCAGTACTTC. Protein: CASSPGIGGAYEQYF.

The chain employs TRBV11-2 and TRBJ1-1; D remains ambiguous. The CDR3 covers 12 residues. Trimming pared 4 bases from V and 6 bases from J, leaving 9 bases between. CDR1 is SGHAT and CDR2 is FQNNGV in the germline V gene. Written as DNA, the CDR3 is TGTGCCAGCAGCTACGACTCGGCTGAAGCTTTCTTT. As protein: CASSYDSAEAFF.

This chain joins TRBV6-1 and TRBJ2-7, with D perhaps TRBD1 (6 bases). Between the trimmed V and J ends, which lost 6 bases and 6 bases, there was a span of 15 bases. Germline V gives CDR1 MNHNS, CDR2 SASEGT. The CDR3 covers 13 residues. The CDR3 loop reads CASSGQFWGEQYF. CDR3 nucleotides: TGTGCCAGCAGCGGACAGTTCTGGGGCGAGCAGTACTTC.

The chain employs TRBV7-2 and TRBJ2-7, with TRBD2 as a possible D gene (6 bases). V was shortened by 0 bases and J by 3 bases, with 12 bases between the two germline ends. In germline, CDR1 is SGHTA, CDR2 FQGNSA. The length of the CDR3 is 15 residues. The CDR3 reads CASSLAPGLHYEQYF. CDR3 in DNA: TGTGCCAGCAGCTTAGCGCCGGGACTCCACTACGAGCAGTACTTC.

The chain has TRBV7-9 and TRBJ2-1; D may be TRBD2 (6 bases). Germline lookup yields CDR1 SEHNR and CDR2 FQNEAQ (reference sequence). The CDR3 runs to 16 residues. Trimming pared 5 bases from V and 1 base from J, leaving 15 bases between. CDR3 in amino acids: CASSVSSAGSYNEQFF. CDR3 coding DNA: TGTGCCAGCAGCGTATCTAGCGCGGGTTCCTACAATGAGCAGTTCTTC.

The V and J genes are TRBV7-9 and TRBJ2-7; no reliable D call. Trimming stripped 2 bases from V and 2 bases from J, with 10 bases between. Germline V gives CDR1 SEHNR, CDR2 FQNEAQ (reference sequence). The CDR3 runs to 14 residues. The CDR3 region is CASSLLGRTYEQYF. The CDR3 nucleotides are TGTGCCAGCAGCTTATTGGGCAGAACCTACGAGCAGTACTTC.

The CDR3 bases are TGCGCCAGCAGATACGACAGAGCCTACGAGCAGTACTTC. Its protein product is CASRYDRAYEQYF. V gene TRBV5-1 combines with J gene TRBJ2-7; weak D call: TRBD1 (5 bases). This CDR3 has 13 residues. Trimming left V 5 bases short and J 2 bases short, with 11 bases between. Germline lookup yields CDR1 SGHRS and CDR2 YFSETQ.

The V call is TRBV11-2, the J call TRBJ1-2, with TRBD1 identical over 8 bases. V trimming: 2 bases; J trimming: 6 bases; junction bases outside the gene matches: 8. Germline CDR1 reads SGHAT; CDR2 reads FQNNGV. The CDR3 loop spans 15 amino acids. CDR3 region: CASSLLAGGADGYTF. The CDR3, as DNA: TGTGCCAGCAGCTTATTGGCAGGGGGCGCGGATGGCTACACCTTC.

The chain is built from TRBV4-1 and TRBJ2-1, with D possibly being TRBD2 (7 bases). CDR3 length: 16 residues. Germline V gives CDR1 MGHRA, CDR2 YSYEKL. V lost 3 bases to trimming and J lost 14 bases, with 26 bases between them. The CDR3 region is CASSQTGLGSERDKFF. DNA for the CDR3: TGCGCCAGCAGCCAGACGGGACTGGGCAGTGAGCGGGACAAGTTCTTC.

The rearrangement links TRBV18 to TRBJ2-7, with D perhaps TRBD1 (6 bases). Looked up from germline, CDR1 is KGHSH and CDR2 is LQKENI. This CDR3 region has 16 residues. Trimming left V 3 bases short and J 0 bases short, with 15 bases between. This chain's CDR3 is CASSPRDTSDSYEQYF. In DNA, the CDR3 is TGTGCCAGCTCACCCCGGGACACCTCAGACTCCTACGAGCAGTACTTC. Filled out from reference TRBV18 and TRBJ2-7, the complete variable domain reads NAGVMQNPRHLVRRRGQEARLRCSPMKGHSHVYWYRQLPEEGLKFMVYLQKENIIDESGMPKERFSAEFPKEGPSILRIQQVVRGDSAAYFCASSPRDTSDSYEQYFGPGTRLTVT.

This chain connects TRBV27 to TRBJ2-7, with 13 bases fitting TRBD2. V shed 6 bases and J 2 bases; nucleotides not matched to a gene: 10. Germline V lookup: CDR1 MNHEY, CDR2 SMNVEV (reference sequence). The CDR3 sequence is 17 residues long. CDR3 in DNA: TGTGCCAGCAGAGGGACTAGCGGGGATTCTTTTCCCTACGAGCAGTACTTC. It specifies CASRGTSGDSFPYEQYF.

J is TRBJ2-1 and V is TRBV15, with 9 bases lining up with TRBD2. This CDR3 region has 16 residues. CDR1 is LNHNV, CDR2 YYDKDF, per germline (reference sequence). V lost 0 bases to trimming and J lost 9 bases; unmatched junction nucleotides: 9. DNA of the CDR3: TGTGCCACCAGCAGAGAACGAGTAGCGGGAGTGCTTGAGCAGTTCTTC. It is translated as CATSRERVAGVLEQFF.

This chain connects TRBV27 to TRBJ2-1, with D possibly matching TRBD2 (5 bases). The CDR3 contains 15 residues. Trimming took off 3 bases at V and 7 bases at J, with 16 bases between the two ends. Looked up from germline, CDR1 is MNHEY and CDR2 is SMNVEV (reference sequence). CDR3 sequence: CASSFTSYFWNEQFF. For the CDR3, the DNA is TGTGCCAGCAGTTTCACTAGTTACTTTTGGAATGAGCAGTTCTTC.

The CDR3 loop is CASSPRTGSRNTEAFF. The CDR3 nucleotides read TGTGCCAGCAGCCCCAGGACAGGATCACGAAACACTGAAGCTTTCTTT. The gene calls are TRBV9 and TRBJ1-1; TRBD1 matches 7 bases. Trimming removed 4 bases from V and 2 bases from J; junction bases left unmatched: 11. Per germline, CDR1 SGDLS and CDR2 YYNGEE. The CDR3 runs 16 residues.

The DNA for the CDR3 is TGTGCCAGCATCCTGGACAGGGAGGTCCGGGAGCTGTTTTTT. This codes for CASILDREVRELFF. The rearrangement links TRBV6-1 to TRBJ2-2; 8 bases match TRBD1. The trim removed 7 bases at V and 9 bases at J, leaving 10 bases unmatched. The CDR3 extends over 14 amino acids. Germline V CDR1 and CDR2: MNHNS, SASEGT.

The chain recombines TRBV18 with TRBJ2-1; 10 bases are shared with TRBD2. Looked up from germline, CDR1 is KGHSH and CDR2 is LQKENI. This CDR3 is built from 15 residues. After removal of 6 bases from V and 4 bases from J, the junction contained 6 bases not matched to a gene. The CDR3 loop reads CASSPGTSAYNEQFF. The CDR3 DNA follows: TGTGCCAGCTCCCCCGGGACTAGCGCTTACAATGAGCAGTTCTTC.

This clone was recorded only once. This chain joins TRBV5-4 and TRBJ2-7; 7 nucleotides align to TRBD2. Unmatched junction bases numbered 7, after V lost 4 bases and J lost 3 bases. CDR3 length equals 14 residues. Germline V CDR1 and CDR2: SGHNT, YYREEE (reference sequence). CDR3 amino acids: CASSPEAGVYEQYF. The CDR3 region has the DNA TGTGCCAGCAGCCCGGAGGCGGGAGTCTACGAGCAGTACTTC. Together with reference TRBV5-4 and TRBJ2-7, the CDR3 gives the full variable domain: ETGVTQSPTHLIKTRGQQVTLRCSSQSGHNTVSWYQQALGQGPQFIFQYYREEENGRGNFPPRFSGLQFPNYSSELNVNALELDDSALYLCASSPEAGVYEQYFGPGTRLTVT.

The chain carries TRBV28 and TRBJ2-7; D is perhaps TRBD1 (6 bases). Germline V gene data show CDR1 as MDHEN and CDR2 as SYDVKM. V was cut by 11 bases and J by 2 bases, with 16 bases left in between. The CDR3 has 13 amino acids. The CDR3 bases are TGTGCCTCTCAAAGGACAGTGCCCTACGAGCAGTACTTC. Encoded protein: CASQRTVPYEQYF. The full variable domain, completed using reference TRBV28 and TRBJ2-7, is DVKVTQSSRYLVKRTGEKVFLECVQDMDHENMFWYRQDPGLGLRLIYFSYDVKMKEKGDIPEGYSVSREKKERFSLILESASTNQTSMYLCASQRTVPYEQYFGPGTRLTVT.

The J gene is TRBJ2-3, the V gene TRBV10-3; the D gene is possibly TRBD1 (6 bases). In germline, CDR1 is ENHRY, CDR2 SYGVKD. V lost 3 bases and J 0 bases, leaving 16 bases between the germline ends. This CDR3 spans 17 amino acids. The CDR3 region is CAISDPRGHTSTDTQYF. As DNA, the CDR3 is TGTGCCATCAGTGACCCTCGGGGACACACTAGCACAGATACGCAGTATTTT.

The chain couples TRBV4-1 to TRBJ1-2; 8 positions agree with TRBD1. J lost 7 bases, V lost 5 bases, and 9 bases had no gene match. The length of the CDR3 is 14 residues. Germline assignment: CDR1 MGHRA and CDR2 YSYEKL. CDR3 in DNA: TGCGCCAGCAGCAACCGGACAGGGCGGTTTGGCTACACCTTC. Translated: CASSNRTGRFGYTF.

The chain employs TRBV6-1 and TRBJ1-1; maybe TRBD1 (5 bases). Between the trimmed V and J ends, which lost 4 bases and 1 base, there was a span of 10 bases. Looked up from germline, CDR1 is MNHNS and CDR2 is SASEGT. The length of the CDR3 is 14 residues. Written as DNA, the CDR3 is TGTGCCAGCAGTGCACAGACAGAGAACACTGAAGCTTTCTTT. This codes for CASSAQTENTEAFF.

V gene TRBV10-1 combines with J gene TRBJ2-1, with D perhaps matching TRBD2 (5 bases). Trimming shortened V by 3 bases and J by 1 base, and 7 bases separated the two germline ends. Per the germline V gene, CDR1 is WNHNN and CDR2 is SYGVQD (reference sequence). CDR3 length: 14 residues. The CDR3 nucleotides are TGCGCCAGCAGTGATCCGGGATCCTACAATGAGCAGTTCTTC. Amino acid sequence: CASSDPGSYNEQFF.

This chain connects TRBV5-1 to TRBJ2-1; 7 bases line up with TRBD2. The CDR3 spans 12 residues. Germline CDR1 and CDR2: SGHRS and YFSETQ. The ends lost 4 bases at V and 8 bases at J; junction bases unmatched: 3. The CDR3 here is CASSAGVYEQFF. The CDR3 DNA is TGCGCCAGCAGCGCGGGGGTCTATGAGCAGTTCTTC.

CDR3 in amino acids: CASSQDSDRGHVNTEAFF. CDR3 nucleotides: TGCGCCAGCAGCCAAGACTCGGACAGGGGGCACGTCAACACTGAAGCTTTCTTT. The chain combines TRBV4-3 with TRBJ1-1; 11 bases align to TRBD1. The junction had 8 bases not matched to a gene; V was cut back by 0 bases and J by 2 bases. CDR1 is LGHNA, CDR2 YSLEER, per germline. The CDR3 covers 18 residues.

The chain couples TRBV28 to TRBJ2-4; maybe TRBD1 (7 bases). CDR3 length: 17 amino acids. The V and J ends lost 1 base and 0 bases respectively, with 13 bases between them. The germline CDR1 and CDR2 sequences are MDHEN and SYDVKM. CDR3 protein: CASSLYRGGRAKNIQYF. The CDR3, as DNA: TGTGCCAGCAGTTTATACAGGGGAGGTCGAGCCAAAAACATTCAGTACTTC. The whole variable domain, remainder taken from reference TRBV28 and TRBJ2-4, is DVKVTQSSRYLVKRTGEKVFLECVQDMDHENMFWYRQDPGLGLRLIYFSYDVKMKEKGDIPEGYSVSREKKERFSLILESASTNQTSMYLCASSLYRGGRAKNIQYFGAGTRLSVL.

The CDR3 DNA sequence: TGTGCCAGCAGTGCCGGGACAGCCTTCCGGGGATATGGCTACACCTTC. It is translated as CASSAGTAFRGYGYTF. The V gene is TRBV28, the J gene TRBJ1-2; 7 bases fit TRBD1. Looked up from germline, CDR1 is MDHEN and CDR2 is SYDVKM. The V gene end was trimmed by 5 bases and the J gene end by 5 bases; junction bases not matched to a gene: 14. This CDR3 is built from 16 residues.

A note on this clone: Other nucleotide sequences in the sample specify the same CDR3. The rearrangement uses TRBV5-1 and TRBJ1-1; D gene unclear. The germline gives CDR1 SGHRS, CDR2 YFSETQ. The CDR3 totals 13 residues. The ends were cut back, 1 base at V and 0 bases at J, with 4 bases in the middle. The CDR3 loop is CASSLSMNTEAFF. CDR3 nucleotides: TGCGCCAGCAGCTTGAGCATGAACACTGAAGCTTTCTTT.